Presented here are 7 T cell receptor beta chains from one specimen sequenced in a study of beta chain features in type 1 diabetes. General study points: There was a moderate but significant shortening of TCRB CDR3s in all four CD4+ subsets of Type 1 diabetes patients.

The sequenced template was cDNA made from the entire isolated RNA. Some clones are missing from TCRdb's copy, which holds only in-frame ones; the method was immunoSEQ multiplex PCR. The top ten hold roughly 0.54% of the sample, which has some 360,000 clones, over 8.5% seen once. No antigen is known for these receptors. Sequencing was carried out using central memory CD4+ T cells from blood. These receptors all come from a young man with type 1 diabetes.

This clone has a handful of counts. The gene calls are TRBV7-2 and TRBJ2-4; the match to TRBD1 covers 7 bases. V shed 5 bases, J shed 10 bases, and the junction held 14 bases outside the gene matches. The CDR3 length is 15 residues. Germline loops: CDR1 SGHTA, CDR2 FQGNSA. CDR3 loop: CASSATGTEKMIQYF. CDR3 coding DNA: TGTGCCAGCAGCGCCACCGGGACAGAGAAAATGATTCAGTACTTC.

This clone has a count of ten or more. The genes are TRBV5-1 and TRBJ2-2, with D uncertain. Trimming shortened V by 1 base and J by 3 bases, and 4 bases separated the two germline ends. The germline V gene has CDR1 SGHRS and CDR2 YFSETQ. The CDR3 is 13 residues long. CDR3 DNA: TGCGCCAGCAGCTTGTCCCACACCGGGGAGCTGTTTTTT. Translated: CASSLSHTGELFF.

V usage is TRBV6-6 and J usage is TRBJ1-1; no reliable D call. Germline lookup yields CDR1 MNHNY and CDR2 SVGAGI (reference sequence). The CDR3 is 14 residues long. V lost 2 bases, J lost 1 base, and 8 bases lay in between. CDR3 loop: CASSYGPQNTEAFF. The CDR3 coding sequence is TGTGCCAGCAGTTACGGGCCGCAGAACACTGAAGCTTTCTTT.

V and J are TRBV7-6 and TRBJ2-5; a possible D gene is TRBD2 (6 bases). The CDR3 loop spans 11 amino acids. The V gene's germline CDR1 is SGHVS and CDR2 FNYEAQ. Trimming removed 8 bases at V and 2 bases at J, with 6 bases between. CDR3 nucleotides: TGTGCCAGCCTAGCGCAAGAGACCCAGTACTTC. Its protein product is CASLAQETQYF.

The chain links TRBV28 to TRBJ1-2, with TRBD1 as a possible D gene (5 bases). Trimming took off 6 bases at V and 4 bases at J, with 12 bases between the two ends. The V gene's germline CDR1 is MDHEN and CDR2 SYDVKM. The CDR3 covers 13 residues. In DNA, the CDR3 is TGTGCCAGCAGACGGGACGGCGCCTATGGCTACACCTTC. Protein product: CASRRDGAYGYTF.

The V call is TRBV29-1, the J call TRBJ2-2; D is perhaps TRBD1 or TRBD2 (5 bases each). Germline V lookup: CDR1 SQVTM, CDR2 ANQGSEA. Trimming took off 6 bases at V and 7 bases at J, with 9 bases between the two ends. This CDR3 has 11 residues. The CDR3 here is CSVFGGGELFF. CDR3 DNA: TGCAGCGTATTTGGGGGCGGGGAGCTGTTTTTT.

On this clone: The junction departs from germline at one end; a sequencing error may be responsible. V usage is TRBV5-1 and J usage is TRBJ1-5; possible D gene TRBD1, 6 bases. CDR1 is SGHRS, CDR2 YFSETQ, per germline. The CDR3 runs to 15 residues. The CDR3 DNA is TGCGCCAGCAGTTTGGGGGACATCTCCAATCAGCCCCAGCATTTT. Amino acid sequence: CASSLGDISNQPQHF.